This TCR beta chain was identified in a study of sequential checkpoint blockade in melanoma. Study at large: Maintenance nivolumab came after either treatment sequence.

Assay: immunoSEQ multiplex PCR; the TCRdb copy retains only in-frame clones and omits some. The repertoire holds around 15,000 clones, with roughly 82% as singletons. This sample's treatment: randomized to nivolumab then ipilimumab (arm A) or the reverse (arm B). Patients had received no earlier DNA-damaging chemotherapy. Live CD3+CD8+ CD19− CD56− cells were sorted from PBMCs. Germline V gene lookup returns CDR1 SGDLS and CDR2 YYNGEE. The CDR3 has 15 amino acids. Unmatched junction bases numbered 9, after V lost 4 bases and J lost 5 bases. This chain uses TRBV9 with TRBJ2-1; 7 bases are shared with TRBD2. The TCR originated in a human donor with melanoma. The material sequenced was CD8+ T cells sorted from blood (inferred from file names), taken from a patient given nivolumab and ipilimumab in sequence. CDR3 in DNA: TGTGCCAGCAGCCAAAGCGGGGCGAGGAACAATGAGCAGTTCTTC. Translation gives CASSQSGARNNEQFF.